This T cell receptor (beta chain) originates from a study of cytomegalovirus exposure and HLA in healthy donors. Study context: The roughly 100 million unique TCR beta sequences, from roughly 170 million T cells, were found by an earlier analysis.

The donors were healthy bone marrow donors. Regarding the study as a whole: While the bulk of TCR sequences proved rare, some public TCRs turned up in many donors.

Germline CDR1 SEHNR, CDR2 FQNEAQ (reference sequence). This CDR3 has 14 residues. In the PCR, 60 Vbeta and 13 Jbeta primers were used. Data came from immunoSEQ multiplex PCR; TCRdb stores just in-frame clones and leaves some out. The sample has 90,000 to 120,000 clones, around 72% seen once. Note on this clone: Antigen unknown. Compared with germline, one end of the junction differs, possibly owing to a read error.

This sequence originates from a woman aged 40-49 years in good health and CMV-seropositive. Material: PBMCs. J is TRBJ2-7 and V is TRBV7-9, with a possible D match to TRBD2 (5 bases). CDR3 sequence (DNA): TGTGCCAGCAGCGTAGCGAGGAGCTCCTACGAGCAGTACTTC. Translating gives CASSVARSSYEQYF. The full variable domain, in which reference TRBV7-9 and TRBJ2-7 provide the parts outside the CDR3, is DTGVSQNPRHKITKRGQNVTFRCDPISEHNRLYWYRQTLGQGPEFLTYFQNEAQLEKSRLLSDRFSAERPKGSFSTLEIQRTEQGDSAMYLCASSVARSSYEQYFGPGTRLTVT.